This T cell receptor (beta chain) was identified in a study of HIV-infected patients and healthy controls. Study-level points and caveats: HIV-infected patients shared fewer CDR3 sequences between individuals than healthy controls.

About 480 ng RNA was reverse transcribed with alpha and beta constant-region primers. Alpha and beta chain libraries were made separately by chain-specific third strand synthesis with multiplexing indices. TCRdb independently ran MiXCR on the 5' RACE reads; one entry per CDR3 protein. The table includes roughly 7,800 distinct CDR3 sequences, 8.7% detected once. CDR1 SGHRS and CDR2 YFSETQ come from the germline V gene. The CDR3 is made up of 16 amino acids. Trimming cost V 0 bases and J 4 bases; bases outside gene matches: 7. This clonotype was detected ten times or more. The antigen is unknown. Roughly three months, about 14 weeks, into antiretroviral therapy, follow-up blood was collected. Whole blood was used without fractionation, so all unsorted peripheral T cells were included.

The rearrangement uses TRBV5-1 and TRBJ2-1, with TRBD1 identical over 7 bases. The sample was blood, taken during antiretroviral therapy. The TCR originated in an adult with HIV infection. The CDR3 DNA follows: TGCGCCAGCAGCTTGGAAGGGGGCACTCCTTACAATGAGCAGTTCTTC. Protein product: CASSLEGGTPYNEQFF.